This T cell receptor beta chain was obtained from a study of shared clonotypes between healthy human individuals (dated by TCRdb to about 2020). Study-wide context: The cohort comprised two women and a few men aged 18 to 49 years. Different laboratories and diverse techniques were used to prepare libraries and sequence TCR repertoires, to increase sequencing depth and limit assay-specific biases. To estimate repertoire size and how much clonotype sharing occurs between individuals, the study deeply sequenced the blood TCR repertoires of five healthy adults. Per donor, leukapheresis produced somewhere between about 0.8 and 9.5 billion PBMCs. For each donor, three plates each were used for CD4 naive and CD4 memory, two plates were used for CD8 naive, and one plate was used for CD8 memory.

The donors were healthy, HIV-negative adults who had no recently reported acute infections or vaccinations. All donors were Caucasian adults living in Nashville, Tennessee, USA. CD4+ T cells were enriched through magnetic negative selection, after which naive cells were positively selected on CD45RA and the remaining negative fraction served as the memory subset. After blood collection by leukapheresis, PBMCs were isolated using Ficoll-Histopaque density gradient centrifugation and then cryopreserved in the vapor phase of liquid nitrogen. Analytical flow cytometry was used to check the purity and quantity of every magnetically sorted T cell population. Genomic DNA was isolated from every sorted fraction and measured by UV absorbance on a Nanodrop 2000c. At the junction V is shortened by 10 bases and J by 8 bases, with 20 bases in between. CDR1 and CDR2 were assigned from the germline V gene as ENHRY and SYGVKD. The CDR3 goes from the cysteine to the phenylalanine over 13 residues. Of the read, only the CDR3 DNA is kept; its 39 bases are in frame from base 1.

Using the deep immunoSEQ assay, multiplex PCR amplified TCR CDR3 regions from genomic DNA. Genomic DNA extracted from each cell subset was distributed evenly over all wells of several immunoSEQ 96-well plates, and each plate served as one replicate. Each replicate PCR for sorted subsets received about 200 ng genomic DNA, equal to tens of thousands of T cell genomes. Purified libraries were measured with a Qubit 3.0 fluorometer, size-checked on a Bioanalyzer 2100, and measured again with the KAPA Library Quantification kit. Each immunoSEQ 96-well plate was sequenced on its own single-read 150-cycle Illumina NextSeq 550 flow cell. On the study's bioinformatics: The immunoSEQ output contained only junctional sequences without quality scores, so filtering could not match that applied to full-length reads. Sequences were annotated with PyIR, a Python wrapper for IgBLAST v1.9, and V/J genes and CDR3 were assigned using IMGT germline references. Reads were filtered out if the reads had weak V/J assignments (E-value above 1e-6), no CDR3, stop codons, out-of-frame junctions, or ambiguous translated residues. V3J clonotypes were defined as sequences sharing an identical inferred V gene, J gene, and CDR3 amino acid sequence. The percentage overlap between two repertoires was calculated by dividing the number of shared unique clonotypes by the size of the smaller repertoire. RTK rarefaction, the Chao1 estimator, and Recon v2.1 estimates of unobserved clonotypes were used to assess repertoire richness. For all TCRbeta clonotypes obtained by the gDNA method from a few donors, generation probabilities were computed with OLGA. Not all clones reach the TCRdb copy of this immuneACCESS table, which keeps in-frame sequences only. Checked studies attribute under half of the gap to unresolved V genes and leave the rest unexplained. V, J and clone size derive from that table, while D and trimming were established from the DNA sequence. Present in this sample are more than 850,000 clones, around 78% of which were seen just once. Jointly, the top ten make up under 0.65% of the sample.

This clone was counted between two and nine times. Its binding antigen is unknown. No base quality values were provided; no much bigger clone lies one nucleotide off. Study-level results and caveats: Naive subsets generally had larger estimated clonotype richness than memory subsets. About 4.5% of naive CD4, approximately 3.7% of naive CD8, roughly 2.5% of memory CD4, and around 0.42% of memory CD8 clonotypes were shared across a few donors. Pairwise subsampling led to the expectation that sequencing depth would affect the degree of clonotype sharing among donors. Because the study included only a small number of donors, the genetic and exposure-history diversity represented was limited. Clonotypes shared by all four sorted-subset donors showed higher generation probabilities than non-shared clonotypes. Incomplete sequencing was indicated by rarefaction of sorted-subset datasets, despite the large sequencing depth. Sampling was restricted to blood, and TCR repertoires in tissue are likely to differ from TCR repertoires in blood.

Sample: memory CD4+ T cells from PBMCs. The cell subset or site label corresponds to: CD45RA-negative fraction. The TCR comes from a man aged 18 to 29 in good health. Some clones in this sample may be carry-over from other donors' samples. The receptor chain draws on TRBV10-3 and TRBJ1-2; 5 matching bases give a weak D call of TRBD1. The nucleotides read TGTGCCAGCGCACAGGTCTCCGGGTGGGGCTACACCTTC. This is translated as CASAQVSGWGYTF.